The 9 T cell receptor beta chains in this list originate from one sample, sequenced in a study of response to subunit inactivated influenza vaccine. TCRdb used MiXCR to reprocess the RT-PCR reads, holding one entry per CDR3 protein. The sample yields over 800,000 distinct CDR3 sequences, 21% seen once. Sequenced here: PBMCs from blood, sampled about 5 days after vaccination. The receptor source for this set is a man aged 50 or older who received an inactivated influenza vaccine.

About this clonotype itself: This may arise from a read error, as a much more abundant clone is one base away. The gene calls are TRBV29-1 and TRBJ2-3; 8 bases are shared with TRBD2. Germline V gene sequence: CDR1 SQVTM, CDR2 ANQGSEA. The CDR3 loop spans 12 amino acids. The V gene end was trimmed by 3 bases and the J gene end by 4 bases; junction bases not matched to a gene: 0. CDR3 nucleotides: TGCAGCGTTGACGGGGGGGCAGATACGCAGTATTTT. It codes for CSVDGGADTQYF.

This chain joins TRBV4-2 and TRBJ1-3; no firm D call. V was cut by 0 bases and J by 1 base, with 7 bases left in between. Germline CDR1 LGHNA, CDR2 YNFKEQ. The CDR3 covers 15 residues. CDR3 DNA sequence: TGTGCCAGCAGCCAAGATGCAGATTCTGGAAACACCATATATTTT. As protein: CASSQDADSGNTIYF.

The CDR3 nucleotides read TGCGCCAGCAGCCCGCGACCAGGGGAGATTCCCGGGGAGCTGTTTTTT. Protein sequence: CASSPRPGEIPGELFF. V gene TRBV5-1 combines with J gene TRBJ2-2; tentatively, D is TRBD1 (6 bases). The length of the CDR3 is 16 residues. The V gene's germline CDR1 is SGHRS and CDR2 YFSETQ. Between the trimmed V and J ends, which lost 4 bases and 6 bases, there was a span of 19 bases.

This clonotype was seen a few times. This chain joins TRBV20-1 and TRBJ1-2; D remains unclear. This CDR3 has 15 amino acids. V was trimmed by 6 bases and J by 3 bases, leaving 20 bases between them. Germline V gives CDR1 DFQATT, CDR2 SNEGSKA (reference sequence). In DNA, the CDR3 is TGCAGTGCGTTTGCGCCGGGGTTACAAGACTATGGCTACACCTTC. This sequence encodes CSAFAPGLQDYGYTF.

For the CDR3, the DNA is TGTGCCAGCAGCCAAGCGGGAGGGCCCACAGATACGCAGTATTTT. Protein product: CASSQAGGPTDTQYF. The chain couples TRBV11-2 to TRBJ2-3; 10 bases map to TRBD2. V trimming: 5 bases; J trimming: 2 bases; junction bases outside the gene matches: 4. This CDR3 region has 15 residues. CDR1 and CDR2 from the germline V gene are SGHAT and FQNNGV.

The chain joins TRBV29-1 to TRBJ2-3, with D unresolved. The CDR3 length is 14 residues. V was shortened by 5 bases and J by 6 bases, with 18 bases between the two germline ends. Germline values: CDR1 SQVTM, CDR2 ANQGSEA. The CDR3 nucleotides are TGCAGCGTTACCACTCTAAAATCCACCGATACGCAGTATTTT. Translation: CSVTTLKSTDTQYF.

The chain has TRBV4-1 and TRBJ2-2; TRBD1 might be the D (6 bases). The V gene's germline CDR1 is MGHRA and CDR2 YSYEKL. The CDR3 consists of 14 residues. Trimming took 0 bases from V and 7 from J, leaving 9 bases between them. CDR3 DNA: TGCGCCAGCAGCCAAGAAGGGGGAGTCGGGGAGCTGTTTTTT. It specifies CASSQEGGVGELFF.

Only a few counts were recorded for this clonotype. CDR3: CASSRSEVAASRWTQYF. In DNA form, the CDR3 reads TGTGCCAGCAGCCGATCGGAGGTGGCAGCCTCAAGATGGACCCAGTACTTC. The V gene is TRBV5-6, the J gene TRBJ2-5, with D tentatively TRBD2 (5 bases). The CDR3 sequence is 17 residues long. In germline, CDR1 is SGHDT, CDR2 YYEEEE. The V end was cut by 4 bases, the J end by 7 bases, with 26 bases between.

This clonotype was recorded a few times. J is TRBJ2-7 and V is TRBV28; 10 bases line up with TRBD1. Germline loops: CDR1 MDHEN, CDR2 SYDVKM. With 4 bases clipped from V and 6 bases from J, the junction kept 12 bases outside the gene matches. The CDR3 runs 16 residues. In DNA form, the CDR3 reads TGTGCCAGCAGTTCGGACAGGGGGAGTCGGGGCGGCGAGCAGTACTTC. Its protein product is CASSSDRGSRGGEQYF.